The 10 T cell receptor beta chains given below trace back to one sample, sequenced in a study of blood T cell repertoires in COVID-19. Assay used: immunoSEQ multiplex PCR; TCRdb lists only in-frame clones, some missing. The sample records about 150,000 clones, about 86% being singletons. The sequenced sample consisted of peripheral blood. The receptors shown here come from a man between 45 and 60 years old with active or convalescent COVID-19.

This rearrangement joins TRBV10-3 to TRBJ2-3; 8 bases are shared with TRBD2. The CDR3 spans 18 residues. Germline V lookup: CDR1 ENHRY, CDR2 SYGVKD. After removal of 1 base from V and 0 bases from J, the junction contained 9 bases not matched to a gene. The CDR3 DNA follows: TGTGCCATCAGTGAGTACAGCGGGGGCCAAATTAGCACAGATACGCAGTATTTT. Residues: CAISEYSGGQISTDTQYF.

This rearrangement joins TRBV15 to TRBJ1-2; TRBD1 matches at 9 bases. Germline CDR1 LNHNV, CDR2 YYDKDF (reference sequence). This CDR3 is built from 16 residues. Germline trimming cut 0 bases from V and 5 bases from J; bases unmatched to any gene: 7. CDR3 region: CATSRDGTGGLYGYTF. CDR3 nucleotide sequence: TGTGCCACCAGCAGAGATGGCACAGGGGGCTTGTATGGCTACACCTTC.

V is TRBV10-3 and J is TRBJ2-5; 7 bases agree with TRBD1. Germline V gene data show CDR1 as ENHRY and CDR2 as SYGVKD. J lost 4 bases, V lost 4 bases, and 9 bases had no gene match. The CDR3 extends over 15 amino acids. The CDR3 DNA follows: TGTGCCATCAGTGGGCAGGGGGTATCTACAGAGACCCAGTACTTC. Translated: CAISGQGVSTETQYF.

The CDR3 region is CASSPGGREFQETQYF. The CDR3 DNA is TGTGCCAGCAGCCCGGGGGGTAGGGAATTCCAAGAGACCCAGTACTTC. The chain recombines TRBV7-6 with TRBJ2-5; 7 bases map to TRBD2. V was clipped by 5 bases and J by 1 base; unmatched bases: 10. The CDR3 is made up of 16 amino acids. Germline V lookup: CDR1 SGHVS, CDR2 FNYEAQ.

The J gene is TRBJ2-2, the V gene TRBV6-4; D unresolved. V shed 1 base and J shed 0 bases, with 9 bases lying between them. The CDR3 is made up of 16 amino acids. Germline CDR1 MRHNA, CDR2 SNTAGT. For the CDR3, the DNA is TGTGCCAGCAGTGACTTCGGCGGTACGAACACCGGGGAGCTGTTTTTT. Its protein is CASSDFGGTNTGELFF.

This clone was seen a handful of times. The chain couples TRBV6-2 or TRBV6-3 to TRBJ2-3; TRBD1 matches at 7 bases. Germline V gene lookup returns CDR1 MNHEY and CDR2 SVGEGT. The CDR3 loop spans 11 amino acids. The trim removed 6 bases at V and 9 bases at J, leaving 3 bases unmatched. The CDR3 DNA reads as TGTGCCAGCAGCACAGGGGTCACGCAGTATTTT. It codes for CASSTGVTQYF.

V and J are TRBV5-1 and TRBJ2-3, with 12 nucleotides matching TRBD2. Germline V gene sequence: CDR1 SGHRS, CDR2 YFSETQ. The ends lost 3 bases at V and 0 bases at J; junction bases unmatched: 8. The CDR3 runs to 18 residues. The CDR3 DNA reads TGCGCCAGCAGCTCACTAGCGGGGGGCAAAGCTAGCACAGATACGCAGTATTTT. Its translation: CASSSLAGGKASTDTQYF.

This clone has only one observation. This chain uses TRBV29-1 with TRBJ1-1; the D is unclear. Trimming cost V 0 bases and J 2 bases, with 7 bases left between them. Germline V gene lookup returns CDR1 SQVTM and CDR2 ANQGSEA. This CDR3 is built from 13 residues. The CDR3 reads CSVEENSNTEAFF. The CDR3 DNA reads TGCAGCGTTGAAGAAAACAGCAACACTGAAGCTTTCTTT.

The chain couples TRBV5-1 to TRBJ2-3; 7 bases are a match to TRBD2. The junction had 10 bases not matched to a gene; V was cut back by 0 bases and J by 6 bases. The V gene's germline CDR1 is SGHRS and CDR2 YFSETQ. The CDR3 is made up of 16 amino acids. In nucleotides, the CDR3 is TGCGCCAGCAGCTTGGAGGGGAGCGGGGTAGGGGATACGCAGTATTTT. This encodes CASSLEGSGVGDTQYF.

This chain links TRBV10-2 with TRBJ2-6, with D tentatively TRBD1 (5 bases). In germline, CDR1 is WSHSY, CDR2 SAAADI. V lost 5 bases, J lost 0 bases, and 8 bases lay in between. CDR3 length: 15 amino acids. In DNA, the CDR3 is TGCGCCAGCAGTTACGACAGCTCTGGGGCCAACGTCCTGACTTTC. This gives the protein CASSYDSSGANVLTF.